The rows below give T cell receptor beta chains drawn from one sample of a study of shared clonotypes between healthy human individuals. Libraries were prepared by immunoSEQ multiplex PCR; TCRdb keeps only in-frame clonotypes and omits some of them. The sample has approximately 2,300,000 clones, 85% to 95% seen once. The sequenced material came from naive CD4+ T cells from PBMCs. The source of these receptors is a man between 18 and 35 years old in good health. Some clones in this sample may be carry-over from other donors' samples. CDR3s include the opening cysteine and the closing phenylalanine or tryptophan. The D gene is left open where the match is weak. Clone size is stated in some rows and not others, as once, few, many or a class when expanded.

V gene: TRBV6-5; D gene: TRBD1; J gene: TRBJ2-7; clone size: -; CDR3 DNA: TGTGCCAGCAGAGGGACAGGGGGTACCTACGAGCAGTACTTC; CDR3 protein: CASRGTGGTYEQYF
V gene: TRBV6-1; D gene: -; J gene: TRBJ2-5; clone size: -; CDR3 DNA: TGTGCCAGCATCGACAGGTCGCAGTACTTC; CDR3 protein: CASIDRSQYF
V gene: TRBV4-1; D gene: TRBD1; J gene: TRBJ1-1; clone size: -; CDR3 DNA: TGCGCCAGCAGGCCACCGGGACAGCTTAACACTGAAGCTTTCTTT; CDR3 protein: CASRPPGQLNTEAFF
V gene: TRBV18; D gene: -; J gene: TRBJ1-1; clone size: -; CDR3 DNA: TGTGCCAGCTCACCTAGGGACGGCGGCGTGGGCACTGAAGCTTTCTTT; CDR3 protein: CASSPRDGGVGTEAFF
V gene: TRBV13; D gene: TRBD1; J gene: TRBJ1-5; clone size: -; CDR3 DNA: TGTGCCAGCAGCTTAGGGCAGGGGGTTAATCAGCCCCAGCATTTT; CDR3 protein: CASSLGQGVNQPQHF
V gene: TRBV18; D gene: -; J gene: TRBJ2-3; clone size: -; CDR3 DNA: TGTGCCAGCTCACCACCGTCCGATACGCAGTATTTT; CDR3 protein: CASSPPSDTQYF
V gene: TRBV5-8; D gene: -; J gene: TRBJ2-3; clone size: -; CDR3 DNA: TGTGCCAGCAGCTCGACAGGAGGCCCCAACGATACGCAGTATTTT; CDR3 protein: CASSSTGGPNDTQYF
V gene: TRBV19; D gene: -; J gene: TRBJ1-5; clone size: -; CDR3 DNA: TGTGCCAGTAGTATAGGGGGGGGTAATAGCAATCAGCCCCAGCATTTT; CDR3 protein: CASSIGGGNSNQPQHF
V gene: TRBV9; D gene: TRBD2; J gene: TRBJ2-1; clone size: -; CDR3 DNA: TGTGCCAGCAGCGCCGGGACTACCGCCTACAATGAGCAGTTCTTC; CDR3 protein: CASSAGTTAYNEQFF
V gene: TRBV30; D gene: -; J gene: TRBJ1-5; clone size: -; CDR3 DNA: TGTGCCTGGAGTGTAGACTTGGGGCAGCCCCAGCATTTT; CDR3 protein: CAWSVDLGQPQHF
V gene: TRBV4-2; D gene: -; J gene: TRBJ2-1; clone size: -; CDR3 DNA: TGTGCCAGCAGCCAAGATATGAGCGGGCCGTACAATGAGCAGTTCTTC; CDR3 protein: CASSQDMSGPYNEQFF
V gene: TRBV13; D gene: -; J gene: TRBJ2-2; clone size: -; CDR3 DNA: TGTGCCAGCAGCCCCCGGGGTCGAGCCGGGGAGCTGTTTTTT; CDR3 protein: CASSPRGRAGELFF
V gene: TRBV5-1; D gene: -; J gene: TRBJ1-4; clone size: -; CDR3 DNA: TGCGCCAGCAGCTACTCCGGGACCCTTAATGAAAAACTGTTTTTT; CDR3 protein: CASSYSGTLNEKLFF
V gene: TRBV4-1; D gene: TRBD2; J gene: TRBJ2-7; clone size: -; CDR3 DNA: TGCGCCAGCAGCCAAGAACTCTCACCCGGGACTAGCGGGGAACGCCACTTC; CDR3 protein: CASSQELSPGTSGERHF
V gene: TRBV5-1; D gene: TRBD2; J gene: TRBJ2-2; clone size: once; CDR3 DNA: TGCGCCAGCAGCCCCGTCGATAGCGGGAGTGGCACCGGGGAGCTGTTTTTT; CDR3 protein: CASSPVDSGSGTGELFF
V gene: TRBV28; D gene: -; J gene: TRBJ1-4; clone size: -; CDR3 DNA: TGTGCCAGCAGTTTACAGGGGACCTGGGATGAAAAACTGTTTTTT; CDR3 protein: CASSLQGTWDEKLFF
V gene: TRBV19; D gene: -; J gene: TRBJ1-2; clone size: -; CDR3 DNA: TGTGCCAGTAGTATACTCGCCCAGGGGAGCTACACCTTC; CDR3 protein: CASSILAQGSYTF
V gene: TRBV18; D gene: -; J gene: TRBJ2-1; clone size: -; CDR3 DNA: TGTGCCAGCTCACCGATCGCCAGCTCCTACAATGAGCAGTTCTTC; CDR3 protein: CASSPIASSYNEQFF
V gene: TRBV5-4; D gene: TRBD1; J gene: TRBJ1-5; clone size: -; CDR3 DNA: TGTGCCAGCAGCCTGACAGGGGGCGATAGCAATCAGCCCCAGCATTTT; CDR3 protein: CASSLTGGDSNQPQHF
V gene: TRBV7-2; D gene: TRBD1; J gene: TRBJ1-2; clone size: -; CDR3 DNA: TGTGCCAGCAGCTCCGGGACAGGCCCGGGGGGCTACACCTTC; CDR3 protein: CASSSGTGPGGYTF